Below are 26 T cell receptor beta chains sequenced from a single sample in a study of shared clonotypes between healthy human individuals. Only in-frame clones appear in the TCRdb table, and some are missing; sequencing was by immunoSEQ multiplex PCR. The sample holds approximately 2,300,000 clones, around 90% seen once. Sequenced input: naive CD4+ T cells from PBMCs. Subset indicated: CD45RA+ positively selected. The receptors stem from a man aged 18 to 35 in good health. Some clones in this sample may be carry-over from other donors' samples.

The chain employs TRBV28 and TRBJ1-5, with 11 bases identical to TRBD1. The CDR3 is made up of 15 amino acids. Germline trimming cut 5 bases from V and 7 bases from J; bases unmatched to any gene: 7. Per the germline V gene, CDR1 is MDHEN and CDR2 is SYDVKM. The CDR3 reads CASSQGQGARQPQHF. For the CDR3, the DNA is TGTGCCAGCAGTCAAGGACAGGGGGCACGGCAGCCCCAGCATTTT.

The chain recombines TRBV6-6 with TRBJ2-5; TRBD2 aligns across 13 bases. CDR1 and CDR2 from the germline V gene are MNHNY and SVGAGI (reference sequence). The CDR3 has 16 amino acids. The J segment lost 5 bases and the V segment lost 7 bases, leaving 10 bases of the junction unmatched. CDR3 nucleotide sequence: TGTGCCAGCACTAGGACTAGCGGGAGTGGATGGGAGACCCAGTACTTC. Translating it yields CASTRTSGSGWETQYF.

Only one count was recorded for this clone. The CDR3: CSVEDTGIPNYGYTF. DNA for the CDR3: TGCAGCGTTGAAGATACCGGCATCCCAAACTATGGCTACACCTTC. The J gene is TRBJ1-2, the V gene TRBV29-1; unclear D gene. CDR1 and CDR2 (germline): SQVTM, ANQGSEA. The CDR3 totals 15 residues. Deletions cut 0 bases from V and 2 bases from J, with 13 bases between.

The chain uses TRBV6-5 and TRBJ1-1; D may be TRBD1 (5 bases). In germline, CDR1 is MNHEY, CDR2 SVGAGI. Between the trimmed V and J ends, which lost 5 bases and 3 bases, there was a span of 16 bases. The CDR3 runs to 15 residues. The chain's CDR3 is CASSMSGGKDTEAFF. The CDR3 nucleotides are TGTGCCAGCAGTATGAGCGGGGGAAAGGACACTGAAGCTTTCTTT.

This clone was counted between two and nine times. V is TRBV2 and J is TRBJ2-2; weak D call: TRBD2 (5 bases). The CDR3 runs to 12 residues. Trimming took off 8 bases at V and 1 base at J, with 5 bases between the two ends. Germline-derived CDR1 and CDR2 are SNHLY and FYNNEI. The CDR3: CASGRNTGELFF. Here the CDR3 DNA reads TGTGCCAGCGGGAGGAACACCGGGGAGCTGTTTTTT.

This chain links TRBV13 with TRBJ2-1, with D tentatively TRBD1 or TRBD2 (5 bases each). Germline loops: CDR1 PRHDT, CDR2 FYEKMQ (reference sequence). The CDR3 has 13 amino acids. V lost 5 bases and J 10 bases, leaving 15 bases between the germline ends. The CDR3 bases are TGTGCCAGCAGCCCGGGACCCAAAAGAGAGCAGTTCTTC. Its protein product is CASSPGPKREQFF. Variable domain in full (rest from reference TRBV13 and TRBJ2-1): AAGVIQSPRHLIKEKRETATLKCYPIPRHDTVYWYQQGPGQDPQFLISFYEKMQSDKGSIPDRFSAQQFSDYHSELNMSSLELGDSALYFCASSPGPKREQFFGPGTRLTVL.

V and J are TRBV7-9 and TRBJ2-1; D uncertain. Trimming took 4 bases from V and 5 from J, leaving 12 bases between them. Germline V CDR1 and CDR2: SEHNR, FQNEAQ (reference sequence). The CDR3 contains 14 residues. The CDR3: CASSSISIHNEQFF. The CDR3 bases are TGTGCCAGCAGCTCCATATCCATCCACAATGAGCAGTTCTTC. The entire variable domain, with the rest obtained from reference TRBV7-9 and TRBJ2-1, is as follows: DTGVSQNPRHKITKRGQNVTFRCDPISEHNRLYWYRQTLGQGPEFLTYFQNEAQLEKSRLLSDRFSAERPKGSFSTLEIQRTEQGDSAMYLCASSSISIHNEQFFGPGTRLTVL.

This clone has a handful of counts. The chain is built from TRBV19 and TRBJ1-2, with 7 bases fitting TRBD1. CDR1 LNHDA and CDR2 SQIVND come from the germline V gene (reference sequence). The ends lost 2 bases at V and 6 bases at J; junction bases unmatched: 15. The CDR3 extends over 17 amino acids. This chain's CDR3 is CASSIRQGRELWNGYTF. In DNA form, the CDR3 reads TGTGCCAGTAGTATAAGACAGGGTCGGGAGCTATGGAATGGCTACACCTTC.

The gene calls are TRBV5-8 and TRBJ2-3, with D possibly matching TRBD2 (5 bases). Germline V gene lookup returns CDR1 SGHTS and CDR2 YDEGEE. Trimming shortened V by 3 bases and J by 1 base, and 12 bases separated the two germline ends. The CDR3 runs 15 residues. The CDR3, as DNA: TGTGCCAGCAGCTCGGACTCACTCCGCACAGATACGCAGTATTTT. Residues: CASSSDSLRTDTQYF.

CDR3 sequence: CASSQDRVTKLFF. CDR3 in DNA: TGTGCCAGCAGCCAAGATAGAGTGACAAAACTGTTTTTT. This sequence joins TRBV14 and TRBJ1-4; no firm D call. The length of the CDR3 is 13 residues. The germline CDR1 and CDR2 sequences are SGHDN and FVKESK. Trimming left V 0 bases short and J 10 bases short, with 9 bases between.

The genes are TRBV18 and TRBJ1-3; a weak D match, TRBD1 (5 bases). V lost 0 bases and J lost 0, with 9 bases in between. This CDR3 is 16 amino acids long. Germline values: CDR1 KGHSH, CDR2 LQKENI. The CDR3 spells CASSPPGLTSGNTIYF. The DNA for the CDR3 is TGTGCCAGCTCACCACCGGGGCTTACCTCTGGAAACACCATATATTTT.

A remark on this clone: Within the sample, other DNA sequences also encode this same CDR3. The J gene is TRBJ2-5, the V gene TRBV5-4, with 7 bases aligning to TRBD1. V dropped 4 bases and J dropped 5; count of bases not matched to a gene: 5. This CDR3 comprises 13 residues. Germline CDR1 reads SGHNT; CDR2 reads YYREEE (reference sequence). The CDR3 sequence: CASSLGGRETQYF. CDR3 coding DNA: TGTGCCAGCAGCCTAGGGGGCCGGGAGACCCAGTACTTC.

V gene TRBV9 combines with J gene TRBJ2-3, with D maybe TRBD2 (5 bases). CDR1 and CDR2 (germline): SGDLS, YYNGEE. V was pared by 3 bases and J by 2 bases, with 22 bases between. This CDR3 comprises 18 residues. The CDR3 DNA is TGTGCCAGCAGCGGTAGGGCGGGTGCGGGCAGATACACAGATACGCAGTATTTT. Translation gives CASSGRAGAGRYTDTQYF.

The genes are TRBV6-1 and TRBJ2-2; D assignment may be TRBD1 or TRBD2 (5 bases each). From germline, CDR1 is MNHNS and CDR2 SASEGT. Trimming removed 6 bases at V and 6 bases at J, with 14 bases between. The CDR3 is made up of 14 amino acids. DNA for the CDR3: TGTGCCAGCAGACCCTCGGGGCGCTCCGGGGAGCTGTTTTTT. Translation gives CASRPSGRSGELFF.

The CDR3 protein is CATSRNGYQGITEAFF. CDR3 DNA sequence: TGTGCCACCAGCAGAAACGGATACCAGGGGATCACTGAAGCTTTCTTT. V usage is TRBV15 and J usage is TRBJ1-1; D is possibly TRBD1 (6 bases). The CDR3 is 16 residues long. V lost 2 bases, J lost 4 bases, and 17 bases lay in between. Germline V gene lookup returns CDR1 LNHNV and CDR2 YYDKDF (reference sequence).

The genes are TRBV28 and TRBJ1-1; D uncertain. This CDR3 has 14 amino acids. Germline CDR1 MDHEN, CDR2 SYDVKM. Trimming removed 2 bases at V and 6 bases at J, with 13 bases between. The CDR3 DNA reads as TGTGCCAGCAGTTTACCCGATCGGAGGGCTGAAGCTTTCTTT. This codes for CASSLPDRRAEAFF.

The chain couples TRBV4-2 to TRBJ2-1; tentatively, D is TRBD2 (5 bases). Germline CDR1 is LGHNA and CDR2 is YNFKEQ. The germline V and J ends were trimmed by 2 bases and 0 bases, with 8 bases remaining between them. CDR3 length: 15 residues. The CDR3 loop reads CASSQSGSSYNEQFF. The CDR3 DNA reads as TGTGCCAGCAGCCAATCGGGGTCCTCCTACAATGAGCAGTTCTTC.

The V gene is TRBV7-9, the J gene TRBJ1-4; no reliable D call. This CDR3 spans 13 amino acids. CDR1 and CDR2 from the germline V gene are SEHNR and FQNEAQ (reference sequence). Between the trimmed V and J ends, which lost 2 bases and 7 bases, there was a span of 8 bases. CDR3 sequence reads: CASSLQLGEKLFF. For the CDR3, the DNA is TGTGCCAGCAGCTTACAGCTAGGTGAAAAACTGTTTTTT.

V gene TRBV28 combines with J gene TRBJ2-5; no definite D call. V was clipped by 5 bases and J by 5 bases, with 12 bases between them. The CDR3 extends over 13 amino acids. Germline loops: CDR1 MDHEN, CDR2 SYDVKM. The chain's CDR3 is CASSVGPLETQYF. The DNA of the CDR3 is TGTGCCAGCAGTGTCGGACCGCTGGAGACCCAGTACTTC.

J is TRBJ1-2 and V is TRBV30; D may be TRBD1 (6 bases). CDR3 length: 11 residues. Germline CDR1 and CDR2: GTSNPN and SVGIG (reference sequence). V lost 5 bases, J lost 4 bases, and 8 bases lay in between. The CDR3 region has the DNA TGTGCCTGGGGACAGCTCTATGGCTACACCTTC. Translated, it gives CAWGQLYGYTF. The full variable domain, rest sourced from reference TRBV30 and TRBJ1-2, is SQTIHQWPATLVQPVGSPLSLECTVEGTSNPNLYWYRQAAGRGLQLLFYSVGIGQISSEVPQNLSASRPQDRQFILSSKKLLLSDSGFYLCAWGQLYGYTFGSGTRLTVV.

This chain joins TRBV10-3 and TRBJ2-5, with TRBD2 matching over 7 bases. Unmatched junction bases numbered 3, after V lost 10 bases and J lost 4 bases. Germline V gene data show CDR1 as ENHRY and CDR2 as SYGVKD. This CDR3 region has 11 residues. The CDR3, as DNA: TGTGCCACCGGACTAGGAGAGACCCAGTACTTC. It codes for CATGLGETQYF.

This clone was counted only a few times. DNA for the CDR3: TGCAGCACGCGACAGGGCATCGGTCAGCCCCAGCATTTT. It is translated as CSTRQGIGQPQHF. The V call is TRBV29-1, the J call TRBJ1-5, with 7 nucleotides matching TRBD1. The CDR3 consists of 13 residues. Germline-derived CDR1 and CDR2 are SQVTM and ANQGSEA. Trimming removed 8 bases from V and 6 bases from J; junction bases left unmatched: 10. The full variable domain, rest sourced from reference TRBV29-1 and TRBJ1-5, is SAVISQKPSRDICQRGTSLTIQCQVDSQVTMMFWYRQQPGQSLTLIATANQGSEATYESGFVIDKFPISRPNLTFSTLTVSNMSPEDSSIYLCSTRQGIGQPQHFGDGTRLSIL.

This chain uses TRBV5-4 with TRBJ2-1; 9 nucleotides align to TRBD2. With V trimmed by 0 bases and J by 8 bases, 3 bases remained unmatched. CDR3 length: 14 amino acids. Germline V gives CDR1 SGHNT, CDR2 YYREEE (reference sequence). The CDR3 spells CASSLDPSGDEQFF. The DNA for the CDR3 is TGTGCCAGCAGCTTGGATCCTAGCGGGGATGAGCAGTTCTTC.

The chain is built from TRBV9 and TRBJ2-4, with D perhaps matching TRBD2 (5 bases). Germline values: CDR1 SGDLS, CDR2 YYNGEE. The V and J ends lost 0 bases and 6 bases respectively, with 7 bases between them. CDR3 size: 13 residues. The CDR3 spells CASSVGRGNIQYF. For the CDR3, the DNA is TGTGCCAGCAGCGTAGGACGGGGAAACATTCAGTACTTC.

Regarding this clone: The sample holds other DNA sequences that translate to the same CDR3. The rearrangement links TRBV15 to TRBJ1-1; D is perhaps TRBD1 (5 bases). The CDR3 loop spans 13 amino acids. Germline CDR1 and CDR2: LNHNV and YYDKDF (reference sequence). V lost 0 bases and J 7 bases, leaving 9 bases between the germline ends. CDR3 nucleotides: TGTGCCACCAGCAGAGATCGGGGGATTGAAGCTTTCTTT. It yields the protein CATSRDRGIEAFF.

The V and J genes are TRBV7-9 and TRBJ2-1, with D possibly TRBD2 on 5 matching bases. Per the germline V gene, CDR1 is SEHNR and CDR2 is FQNEAQ (reference sequence). Trimming cost V 1 base and J 6 bases, with 10 bases left between them. This CDR3 is built from 14 residues. In DNA form, the CDR3 reads TGTGCCAGCAGCTTAGGGGGTGCGGGCAATGAGCAGTTCTTC. Amino acids: CASSLGGAGNEQFF.